Detailed here is one T cell receptor beta chain. The antigen is not known. Trimming cost V 6 bases and J 6 bases; bases outside gene matches: 11. This CDR3 spans 15 amino acids. Germline CDR1 SNHLY, CDR2 FYNNEI. The template consisted of bulk tumor genomic DNA, with about 0.65 ug used per sample. Each primary tumor yielded several biopsies, collected far apart from one another at surgery. These patients got curative surgery after being newly diagnosed with untreated non-small cell lung cancer. The data stem from a study of immune heterogeneity within non-small cell lung tumors. Study-level background: The tumor set comprised a handful of squamous cell carcinomas and over eight non-squamous carcinomas (plus 1 not otherwise specified).

Amplification of TCR beta CDR3 was performed by multiplex PCR with 32 V and 13 J primers. MiXCR, run by TCRdb on the multiplex PCR reads, gives a single entry per CDR3 protein. The table includes several thousand distinct CDR3 sequences, over 30% detected once. Study-level findings and limits: Each patient largely had their own distinct set of high-frequency T-cell receptor beta clonotypes. Recurrence of the same dominant CDR3 beta clonotypes was seen across tumor sites within a patient, and site-unique high-frequency clones were present alongside them. Local tumor mutational burden and local T-cell repertoire clonality showed a moderate significant correlation, R approximately 0.35.

Sequenced sample: lung tumor tissue. This clonotype was obtained from an older man with non-small cell lung cancer. The chain joins TRBV2 to TRBJ1-5; 7 nucleotides line up with TRBD1. The CDR3 DNA follows: TGTGCCAGCAGCCCCCAACTGACAGGGATTCAGCCCCAGCATTTT. Its protein is CASSPQLTGIQPQHF.